These 26 T cell receptor beta chains originate from one sample sequenced in a study of OX40 agonist ivuxolimab in advanced cancers. Measured with immunoSEQ multiplex PCR; TCRdb has only the in-frame clones, and not every one. The sample has approximately 110,000 clones, 85% to 95% seen once. The source was CD4+ or CD8+ T cells sorted from blood, collected in a trial of the OX40 agonist ivuxolimab. The receptors shown here come from an adult with an advanced solid tumor such as melanoma, head and neck, liver or kidney cancer.

The chain combines TRBV5-1 with TRBJ1-1, with a weak D call TRBD1 (5 bases). The CDR3 sequence is 15 residues long. Germline V gene lookup returns CDR1 SGHRS and CDR2 YFSETQ. V was cut by 4 bases and J by 7 bases, with 20 bases left in between. The CDR3 DNA follows: TGCGCCAGCAGCGAGCCCACGGGACGTAGGATTGAAGCTTTCTTT. Amino acid sequence: CASSEPTGRRIEAFF.

The sample holds one count of this clone. CDR3 sequence: CASSQDNHQAGETQYF. The CDR3 nucleotides read TGTGCCAGCAGCCAGGACAACCATCAGGCTGGAGAGACCCAGTACTTC. The chain has TRBV7-8 and TRBJ2-5, with D tentatively TRBD1 (5 bases). The germline gives CDR1 SGHVS, CDR2 FQNEAQ. This CDR3 contains 16 residues. Deletions cut 5 bases from V and 4 bases from J, with 20 bases between.

V is TRBV19 and J is TRBJ1-5; possible D gene TRBD1, 5 bases. The CDR3 loop spans 18 amino acids. Trimming shortened V by 1 base and J by 1 base, and 17 bases separated the two germline ends. Germline V gene data show CDR1 as LNHDA and CDR2 as SQIVND (reference sequence). The CDR3 coding sequence is TGTGCCAGTAGTATAGCGGGTGGGGCGGCGGGGAGCAATCAGCCCCAGCATTTT. Residues: CASSIAGGAAGSNQPQHF. The full variable domain, rest sourced from reference TRBV19 and TRBJ1-5, is DGGITQSPKYLFRKEGQNVTLSCEQNLNHDAMYWYRQDPGQGLRLIYYSQIVNDFQKGDIAEGYSVSREKKESFPLTVTSAQKNPTAFYLCASSIAGGAAGSNQPQHFGDGTRLSIL.

This chain joins TRBV6-5 and TRBJ1-2; TRBD1 matches 7 bases. The CDR3 extends over 14 amino acids. The V gene's germline CDR1 is MNHEY and CDR2 SVGAGI. J was trimmed by 8 bases and V by 6 bases; bases with no gene match: 12. The CDR3 DNA sequence: TGTGCCAGCAGCAGACAGGGCCGGCTATGGGGCTACACCTTC. Its protein is CASSRQGRLWGYTF.

V usage is TRBV25-1 and J usage is TRBJ1-1; unclear D gene. V lost 10 bases and J lost 0, with 12 bases in between. CDR3 length: 13 residues. CDR1 and CDR2 (germline): MGHDK, SYGVNS. CDR3 region: CATQRNLNTEAFF. Here the CDR3 DNA reads TGTGCCACCCAGAGGAACCTGAACACTGAAGCTTTCTTT. Drawing the rest from reference TRBV25-1 and TRBJ1-1, the complete variable domain is EADIYQTPRYLVIGTGKKITLECSQTMGHDKMYWYQQDPGMELHLIHYSYGVNSTEKGDLSSESTVSRIRTEHFPLTLESARPSHTSQYLCATQRNLNTEAFFGQGTRLTVV.

In this sample, this clone turned up a few times. The chain uses TRBV7-8 and TRBJ2-1; 12 bases are shared with TRBD1. The ends lost 2 bases at V and 2 bases at J; junction bases unmatched: 1. Per the germline V gene, CDR1 is SGHVS and CDR2 is FQNEAQ. The CDR3 extends over 16 amino acids. The CDR3 sequence: CASSLRDRGPYNEQFF. In DNA form, the CDR3 reads TGTGCCAGCAGCTTAAGGGACAGGGGGCCCTACAATGAGCAGTTCTTC.

CDR3 DNA: TGTGCCAGCTCAGATGCTAGCGGGAGGGTGGACGAGCAGTACTTC. Protein sequence: CASSDASGRVDEQYF. The chain links TRBV18 to TRBJ2-7; TRBD2 matches at 12 bases. The CDR3 contains 15 residues. CDR1 KGHSH and CDR2 LQKENI come from the germline V gene. Trimming removed 5 bases from V and 5 bases from J; junction bases left unmatched: 7.

This chain links TRBV5-1 with TRBJ2-7; D uncertain. This CDR3 has 15 amino acids. V was pared by 0 bases and J by 0 bases, with 10 bases between. The germline V gene has CDR1 SGHRS and CDR2 YFSETQ. CDR3 nucleotide sequence: TGCGCCAGCAGCTTGGGCGACACAAACTCCTACGAGCAGTACTTC. Its translation: CASSLGDTNSYEQYF.

This rearrangement joins TRBV11-2 to TRBJ2-2, with 7 bases lining up with TRBD2. Germline CDR1 SGHAT, CDR2 FQNNGV. The CDR3 loop spans 17 amino acids. Trimming cost V 1 base and J 4 bases; bases outside gene matches: 9. The CDR3 DNA sequence: TGTGCCAGCAGCTTAGGGAGCGGGACGTCGGCCACCGGGGAGCTGTTTTTT. Encoded protein: CASSLGSGTSATGELFF. Full variable domain (remainder filled in from reference TRBV11-2 and TRBJ2-2): EAGVAQSPRYKIIEKRQSVAFWCNPISGHATLYWYQQILGQGPKLLIQFQNNGVVDDSQLPKDRFSAERLKGVDSTLKIQPAKLEDSAVYLCASSLGSGTSATGELFFGEGSRLTVL.

This chain's CDR3 is CASSSTPGTRINEQFF. In nucleotides, the CDR3 is TGTGCCAGCAGCTCAACGCCGGGGACTAGGATCAATGAGCAGTTCTTC. The V gene is TRBV7-2, the J gene TRBJ2-1; 8 bases are shared with TRBD2. CDR3 length: 16 amino acids. The germline V gene encodes CDR1 SGHTA and CDR2 FQGNSA. Germline trimming cut 4 bases from V and 6 bases from J; bases unmatched to any gene: 11.

The chain uses TRBV6-5 and TRBJ2-1; 13 bases line up with TRBD2. This CDR3 spans 15 amino acids. The V and J ends lost 6 bases and 10 bases, in that order; junction bases with no gene match: 9. The germline V gene encodes CDR1 MNHEY and CDR2 SVGAGI. The CDR3 DNA follows: TGTGCCAGCAGGCACTTTGGGACTAGCGGGAAAGAGCAGTTCTTC. The encoded protein is CASRHFGTSGKEQFF.

V is TRBV15 and J is TRBJ2-7; D possibly corresponds to TRBD1 (5 bases). Germline V gene lookup returns CDR1 LNHNV and CDR2 YYDKDF (reference sequence). V lost 1 base and J 5 bases, leaving 9 bases between the germline ends. This CDR3 has 13 amino acids. CDR3 sequence: CATSRVGVDEQYF. DNA of the CDR3: TGTGCCACCAGCAGAGTAGGGGTAGACGAGCAGTACTTC.

The chain links TRBV19 to TRBJ2-1, with 8 nucleotides matching TRBD2. Per germline, CDR1 LNHDA and CDR2 SQIVND (reference sequence). V trimming: 5 bases; J trimming: 9 bases; junction bases outside the gene matches: 15. The CDR3 runs to 16 residues. DNA of the CDR3: TGTGCCAGTAGTGGCAGGGAGAGTAGCGGGAATCTTGAGCAGTTCTTC. Its protein product is CASSGRESSGNLEQFF.

The genes are TRBV5-5 and TRBJ1-3; 10 nucleotides align to TRBD1. Germline trimming cut 2 bases from V and 0 bases from J; bases unmatched to any gene: 8. The CDR3 loop spans 18 amino acids. Germline-derived CDR1 and CDR2 are SGHKS and YYEKEE (reference sequence). CDR3 residues: CASSLKDRGVGSGNTIYF. Here the CDR3 DNA reads TGTGCCAGCAGCTTAAAGGACAGGGGGGTTGGCTCTGGAAACACCATATATTTT.

The chain joins TRBV6-1 to TRBJ1-1, with no clear D. Germline loops: CDR1 MNHNS, CDR2 SASEGT. CDR3 length equals 12 residues. Deletions cut 5 bases from V and 2 bases from J, with 6 bases between. Written as DNA, the CDR3 is TGTGCCAGCAGTTGGGATAACACTGAAGCTTTCTTT. It translates to CASSWDNTEAFF.

The rearrangement uses TRBV4-2 and TRBJ1-3; D is uncertain. The germline V gene has CDR1 LGHNA and CDR2 YNFKEQ. V was trimmed by 4 bases and J by 0 bases, leaving 10 bases between them. This CDR3 is 15 amino acids long. The CDR3 protein is CASSRPGNSGNTIYF. CDR3 sequence (DNA): TGTGCCAGCAGCCGACCTGGGAACTCTGGAAACACCATATATTTT.

The DNA of the CDR3 is TGTGCCAGCAGTGGAATAGGACAGGCCCATCAGCCCCAGCATTTT. Amino acid sequence: CASSGIGQAHQPQHF. V gene TRBV6-5 combines with J gene TRBJ1-5; TRBD1 matches at 7 bases. CDR1 MNHEY and CDR2 SVGAGI come from the germline V gene. The CDR3 covers 15 residues. V was clipped by 5 bases and J by 5 bases; unmatched bases: 9.

This chain connects TRBV28 to TRBJ2-3, with unresolved D. Germline CDR1 is MDHEN and CDR2 is SYDVKM. The V end lost 4 bases, the J end lost 0 bases, and 8 bases lay between the germline ends. The CDR3 has 14 residues. The DNA of the CDR3 is TGTGCCAGCAGTTCGGGCGGCAGCACAGATACGCAGTATTTT. It translates to CASSSGGSTDTQYF.

Note on this clone: In the same sample, other DNA sequences code for this CDR3. The V call is TRBV9, the J call TRBJ2-3; 12 positions match TRBD2. Trimming at V came to 2 bases and at J to 0 bases, leaving 1 base not matched to a gene. Germline-derived CDR1 and CDR2 are SGDLS and YYNGEE. CDR3 size: 16 residues. CDR3 residues: CASSVLAGGSTDTQYF. The CDR3, as DNA: TGTGCCAGCAGCGTCCTAGCGGGAGGGAGCACAGATACGCAGTATTTT. Filled out from reference TRBV9 and TRBJ2-3, the complete variable domain reads DSGVTQTPKHLITATGQRVTLRCSPRSGDLSVYWYQQSLDQGLQFLIQYYNGEERAKGNILERFSAQQFPDLHSELNLSSLELGDSALYFCASSVLAGGSTDTQYFGPGTRLTVL.

V and J are TRBV28 and TRBJ2-3; a weak D match, TRBD1 (5 bases). Germline lookup yields CDR1 MDHEN and CDR2 SYDVKM. Trimming took 5 bases from V and 0 from J, leaving 9 bases between them. The CDR3 spans 14 residues. The CDR3 reads CASSDSGSTDTQYF. In DNA, the CDR3 is TGTGCCAGCAGTGACAGTGGGAGCACAGATACGCAGTATTTT. Combining the CDR3 with reference TRBV28 and TRBJ2-3 gives the whole variable domain DVKVTQSSRYLVKRTGEKVFLECVQDMDHENMFWYRQDPGLGLRLIYFSYDVKMKEKGDIPEGYSVSREKKERFSLILESASTNQTSMYLCASSDSGSTDTQYFGPGTRLTVL.

The chain recombines TRBV7-9 with TRBJ1-2; D remains unclear. The germline gives CDR1 SEHNR, CDR2 FQNEAQ (reference sequence). The CDR3 has 15 residues. V was clipped by 5 bases and J by 8 bases, with 21 bases between them. The CDR3, as DNA: TGTGCCAGCAGCACAAGGGCGGACGGGCCCTGGGGCTACACCTTC. It yields the protein CASSTRADGPWGYTF.

The chain couples TRBV28 to TRBJ1-5, with 7 nucleotides matching TRBD1. The CDR3 runs to 14 residues. V lost 5 bases, J lost 4 bases, and 5 bases stayed unmatched. Germline CDR1 reads MDHEN; CDR2 reads SYDVKM. The CDR3 region is CASSTPQGNQPQHF. CDR3 in DNA: TGTGCCAGCAGTACACCACAGGGGAATCAGCCCCAGCATTTT.

In nucleotides, the CDR3 is TGCAGCGTGGAACGACAGAATAAGGGGGTCTATGACAATGAGCAGTTCTTC. Translating it yields CSVERQNKGVYDNEQFF. The chain joins TRBV29-1 to TRBJ2-1; D may be TRBD1 (6 bases). The CDR3 length is 17 residues. V gave up 6 bases and J gave up 5 bases, with 26 bases separating them. Germline V gene sequence: CDR1 SQVTM, CDR2 ANQGSEA.

The J gene is TRBJ2-1, the V gene TRBV7-3; D not certain. Germline CDR1 SGHTA, CDR2 FQGTGA. The CDR3 length is 14 residues. V lost 0 bases and J 5 bases, leaving 8 bases between the germline ends. The CDR3: CASSLTRGHNEQFF. Written as DNA, the CDR3 is TGTGCCAGCAGCTTAACCCGCGGCCACAATGAGCAGTTCTTC.

V usage is TRBV19 and J usage is TRBJ1-6, with 10 bases matching TRBD1. The germline V gene encodes CDR1 LNHDA and CDR2 SQIVND (reference sequence). The CDR3 sequence is 19 residues long. V dropped 1 base and J dropped 5; count of bases not matched to a gene: 11. For the CDR3, the DNA is TGTGCCAGTAGTATAGGACAGGGGGCGAGCGAATTCCATAATTCACCCCTCCACTTT. Amino acid sequence: CASSIGQGASEFHNSPLHF.

This rearrangement joins TRBV2 to TRBJ1-6, with D perhaps matching TRBD1 (5 bases). This CDR3 has 12 amino acids. CDR1 is SNHLY and CDR2 is FYNNEI in the germline V gene. V dropped 6 bases and J dropped 16 bases, with 16 bases sitting between them. CDR3 nucleotide sequence: TGTGCCAGCAGCCAGGGACTCCCACTGCTCCACTTT. Translation gives CASSQGLPLLHF.